A single sample gave rise to the 15 T cell receptor beta chains below, sequenced in a study of T-cell reconstitution after alpha-beta-depleted transplantation in children. Unique molecular identifiers were incorporated into the prepared TCRbeta library. TCRdb redid the calling of the PCR reads with MiXCR, one entry per CDR3 protein. The table records 600,000 to 700,000 distinct CDR3 sequences, 15% to 20% of them present only once. Sequenced material: PBMCs from the stem cell graft donor, taken from the stem cell graft. Receptor source: a human donor who donated a stem cell graft to a child with acute myeloid leukemia.

The chain employs TRBV5-1 and TRBJ2-3; 7 nucleotides agree with TRBD2. This CDR3 contains 15 residues. Germline lookup yields CDR1 SGHRS and CDR2 YFSETQ. Unmatched junction bases numbered 5, after V lost 2 bases and J lost 2 bases. CDR3 loop: CASSFSGGTTDTQYF. CDR3 DNA: TGCGCCAGCAGCTTTTCCGGGGGGACCACAGATACGCAGTATTTT. The full variable domain, rest sourced from reference TRBV5-1 and TRBJ2-3, is KAGVTQTPRYLIKTRGQQVTLSCSPISGHRSVSWYQQTPGQGLQFLFEYFSETQRNKGNFPGRFSGRQFSNSRSEMNVSTLELGDSALYLCASSFSGGTTDTQYFGPGTRLTVL.

V usage is TRBV5-4 and J usage is TRBJ2-1; D is possibly TRBD1 (8 bases). Trimming shortened V by 4 bases and J by 7 bases, and 18 bases separated the two germline ends. CDR1 is SGHNT and CDR2 is YYREEE in the germline V gene (reference sequence). The CDR3 runs to 15 residues. CDR3 sequence (DNA): TGTGCCAGCAGCGAGCGGGACAGGATAAAGAATGAGCAGTTCTTC. Protein sequence: CASSERDRIKNEQFF.

This clonotype was observed many times. The chain recombines TRBV20-1 with TRBJ1-2; D not certain. Trimming shortened V by 1 base and J by 0 bases, and 3 bases separated the two germline ends. The V gene's germline CDR1 is DFQATT and CDR2 SNEGSKA (reference sequence). The CDR3 extends over 12 amino acids. CDR3 loop: CSARAPNYGYTF. DNA for the CDR3: TGCAGTGCTAGAGCGCCTAACTATGGCTACACCTTC.

In this sample, this clonotype turned up a few times. V and J are TRBV7-8 and TRBJ1-2, with D possibly matching TRBD1 (6 bases). This CDR3 comprises 14 residues. Germline CDR1 SGHVS, CDR2 FQNEAQ. V was clipped by 4 bases and J by 8 bases, with 17 bases between them. The CDR3 sequence: CASSSIQGSMGYTF. CDR3 nucleotide sequence: TGTGCCAGCAGCTCCATCCAGGGGTCTATGGGCTACACCTTC. The variable domain in full, with the rest retrieved from reference TRBV7-8 and TRBJ1-2, is GAGVSQSPRYKVAKRGQDVALRCDPISGHVSLFWYQQALGQGPEFLTYFQNEAQLDKSGLPSDRFFAERPEGSVSTLKIQRTQQEDSAVYLCASSSIQGSMGYTFGSGTRLTVV.

This clonotype was picked up a small number of times. The chain couples TRBV20-1 to TRBJ1-5; D remains ambiguous. V lost 8 bases, J lost 2 bases, and 16 bases lay in between. CDR3 length: 14 residues. The V gene's germline CDR1 is DFQATT and CDR2 SNEGSKA (reference sequence). The CDR3 DNA is TGCAGTCCGAACCTCCCGGTAGGCAATCAGCCCCAGCATTTT. Translated: CSPNLPVGNQPQHF.

This clonotype was detected many times. The CDR3 nucleotides read TGCAGCGCCGGACTAGCGGGGGACCACAATGAGCAGTTCTTC. Translation: CSAGLAGDHNEQFF. V usage is TRBV29-1 and J usage is TRBJ2-1; 13 nucleotides agree with TRBD2. The CDR3 runs 14 residues. CDR1 is SQVTM, CDR2 ANQGSEA, per germline. V was pared by 7 bases and J by 5 bases, with 5 bases of the junction left unmatched.

The chain links TRBV24-1 to TRBJ1-1; D is undetermined. The CDR3 length is 13 residues. Trimming took 7 bases from V and 6 from J, leaving 14 bases between them. Germline lookup yields CDR1 KGHDR and CDR2 SFDVKD. The CDR3, as DNA: TGTGCCACCAGGGTTACGGAAAAGGCTGAAGCTTTCTTT. It codes for CATRVTEKAEAFF.

With respect to this clonotype: One junction end disagrees with the germline gene, perhaps due to a read error. V usage is TRBV12-3 or TRBV12-4 and J usage is TRBJ2-5; 8 bases agree with TRBD2. The CDR3 extends over 15 amino acids. CDR3 sequence: CASSLARGGGETQYF. The CDR3 nucleotides are TGTGCCAGCAGCTTAGCCCGGGGGGGCGGAGAGACCCAGTACTTC.

V is TRBV6-5 and J is TRBJ1-5; possible D gene TRBD1, 6 bases. The CDR3 loop spans 15 amino acids. V gave up 2 bases and J gave up 1 base, with 9 bases separating them. The germline gives CDR1 MNHEY, CDR2 SVGAGI. As DNA, the CDR3 is TGTGCCAGCAGTTACCCCGGACAGAGCAATCAGCCCCAGCATTTT. This codes for CASSYPGQSNQPQHF.

This clonotype was picked up many times. The chain links TRBV29-1 to TRBJ2-5; 7 nucleotides line up with TRBD1. CDR1 and CDR2 from the germline V gene are SQVTM and ANQGSEA. The CDR3 spans 14 residues. J gave up 2 bases and V 6 bases, and 9 bases lay outside the gene matches. The CDR3 here is CSVEPTGDQETQYF. The CDR3 DNA reads as TGCAGCGTCGAACCTACAGGGGATCAAGAGACCCAGTACTTC.

This clonotype was detected only a few times. The chain combines TRBV4-1 with TRBJ2-4; D remains unclear. The ends were cut back, 2 bases at V and 0 bases at J, with 14 bases in the middle. Looked up from germline, CDR1 is MGHRA and CDR2 is YSYEKL. The length of the CDR3 is 17 residues. The CDR3 sequence is CASSQTEPSLAKNIQYF. CDR3 coding DNA: TGCGCCAGCAGCCAAACCGAACCTTCTCTAGCCAAAAACATTCAGTACTTC.

A few counts support this clonotype. The CDR3 spells CASSVERQVGNTIYF. CDR3 nucleotides: TGTGCCAGCAGCGTAGAACGGCAGGTCGGAAACACCATATATTTT. The chain links TRBV9 to TRBJ1-3, with D unclear. The CDR3 has 15 residues. V shed 0 bases and J shed 4 bases, with 11 bases lying between them. Germline V gene data show CDR1 as SGDLS and CDR2 as YYNGEE.

A few counts support this clonotype. The chain is built from TRBV5-8 and TRBJ1-2; no definite D call. The CDR3 is made up of 14 amino acids. The V end was cut by 0 bases, the J end by 4 bases, with 10 bases between. CDR1 SGHTS and CDR2 YDEGEE come from the germline V gene. The CDR3 reads CASSLDLAIYGYTF. In nucleotides, the CDR3 is TGTGCCAGCAGCTTGGATTTGGCAATCTATGGCTACACCTTC.

The chain joins TRBV7-9 to TRBJ1-1, with D possibly TRBD1 on 5 matching bases. The CDR3 runs to 15 residues. From germline, CDR1 is SEHNR and CDR2 FQNEAQ (reference sequence). Trimming removed 0 bases at V and 3 bases at J, with 11 bases between. In nucleotides, the CDR3 is TGTGCCAGCAGCTTAGCGGGGGGAGGGGACACTGAAGCTTTCTTT. It specifies CASSLAGGGDTEAFF. Complete variable domain (other parts from reference TRBV7-9 and TRBJ1-1): DTGVSQNPRHKITKRGQNVTFRCDPISEHNRLYWYRQTLGQGPEFLTYFQNEAQLEKSRLLSDRFSAERPKGSFSTLEIQRTEQGDSAMYLCASSLAGGGDTEAFFGQGTRLTVV.

This sequence joins TRBV30 and TRBJ2-2; the D is unclear. Germline CDR1 and CDR2: GTSNPN and SVGIG (reference sequence). V was shortened by 4 bases and J by 7 bases, with 16 bases between the two germline ends. The CDR3 length is 14 residues. CDR3 DNA: TGTGCCTGGACTGGTGGGGTTAAGGGCGGGGAGCTGTTTTTT. It yields the protein CAWTGGVKGGELFF.